These 13 T cell receptor beta chains originate from one sample sequenced in a study of cytomegalovirus exposure and HLA in healthy donors. Primers: 60 Vbeta forward and 13 Jbeta reverse. TCRdb's copy holds only in-frame clones and misses some; the assay was immunoSEQ multiplex PCR. The sample has more than 110,000 clones; roughly 70% are singletons. Sequencing was done on a sample of PBMCs. These receptors all stem from a man younger than 40 in good health and CMV-seronegative.

This clone was found once. This rearrangement joins TRBV7-2 to TRBJ2-5; D is uncertain. Looked up from germline, CDR1 is SGHTA and CDR2 is FQGNSA. With 2 bases removed from V and 1 base from J, the gap between germline ends came to 8 bases. The CDR3 totals 14 residues. CDR3 region: CASSLTRRQETQYF. The CDR3 DNA is TGTGCCAGCAGCTTAACCAGGCGCCAAGAGACCCAGTACTTC.

The V gene is TRBV25-1, the J gene TRBJ2-3; the match to TRBD2 covers 10 bases. Trimming removed 4 bases from V and 7 bases from J; junction bases left unmatched: 5. The length of the CDR3 is 14 residues. Germline V gene sequence: CDR1 MGHDK, CDR2 SYGVNS. The CDR3 reads CASSGLAGVNTQYF. DNA for the CDR3: TGTGCCAGCAGTGGCCTAGCGGGAGTAAATACGCAGTATTTT. Using reference TRBV25-1 and TRBJ2-3 for the parts outside the CDR3, the full variable domain is EADIYQTPRYLVIGTGKKITLECSQTMGHDKMYWYQQDPGMELHLIHYSYGVNSTEKGDLSSESTVSRIRTEHFPLTLESARPSHTSQYLCASSGLAGVNTQYFGPGTRLTVL.

V gene TRBV30 combines with J gene TRBJ1-3; D remains unclear. Per the germline V gene, CDR1 is GTSNPN and CDR2 is SVGIG (reference sequence). Trimming left V 1 base short and J 2 bases short, with 9 bases between. The CDR3 covers 14 residues. As DNA, the CDR3 is TGTGCCTGGAGTGAATTGGGCACTGGAAACACCATATATTTT. Translated: CAWSELGTGNTIYF.

A remark on this clone: The identical CDR3 is also encoded by other nucleotide sequences in the sample. V and J are TRBV18 and TRBJ1-4; possibly TRBD1 for D (6 bases). The germline V gene encodes CDR1 KGHSH and CDR2 LQKENI. The CDR3 sequence is 15 residues long. V lost 2 bases and J lost 6, with 13 bases in between. The CDR3 sequence is CASSPGQGRDEKLFF. The CDR3 DNA reads as TGTGCCAGCTCACCAGGGCAGGGGAGAGATGAAAAACTGTTTTTT.

V usage is TRBV2 and J usage is TRBJ1-5; unclear D gene. Germline V gives CDR1 SNHLY, CDR2 FYNNEI. The CDR3 runs to 16 residues. Deletions cut 2 bases from V and 0 bases from J, with 11 bases between. This chain's CDR3 is CASSEYAGNSNQPQHF. In nucleotides, the CDR3 is TGTGCCAGCAGTGAATACGCAGGTAATAGCAATCAGCCCCAGCATTTT.

This clone was found a few times. The conserved phenylalanine or tryptophan is not found at the CDR3 terminus, so this likely reflects a read error. The limits of the CDR3 on the DNA are not certain, so only TCRdb's listed CDR3 is given. The chain employs TRBV29-1 and TRBJ1-2; TRBD1, as called in the table, went unchecked against the DNA. Germline V gene lookup returns CDR1 SQVTM and CDR2 ANQGSEA. 12 amino acids form the CDR3, both terminal residues included. The CDR3 spells CSVGHDTSAGLV.

The CDR3 DNA sequence: TGTGCCAGCAGTCCCCAAGGGGTGACCTACAATGAGCAGTTCTTC. The encoded protein is CASSPQGVTYNEQFF. The V gene is TRBV6-5, the J gene TRBJ2-1; D is perhaps TRBD1 (5 bases). Trimming removed 5 bases from V and 2 bases from J, with 13 bases in between. The CDR3 loop spans 15 amino acids. The germline gives CDR1 MNHEY, CDR2 SVGAGI.

This chain links TRBV28 with TRBJ1-4; D perhaps matches TRBD1 (5 bases). V lost 4 bases to trimming and J lost 10 bases, with 16 bases between them. This CDR3 region has 14 residues. Germline values: CDR1 MDHEN, CDR2 SYDVKM. CDR3 in amino acids: CASSSFGQGGKLFF. For the CDR3, the DNA is TGTGCCAGCAGTTCGTTCGGTCAGGGTGGAAAACTGTTTTTT.

V gene TRBV6-5 combines with J gene TRBJ1-3; TRBD1 might be the D (5 bases). V was trimmed by 2 bases and J by 2 bases, leaving 10 bases between them. Germline CDR1 and CDR2: MNHEY and SVGAGI. The CDR3 has 15 amino acids. The CDR3 DNA reads TGTGCCAGCAGTTACATCCAGGGTACTGGAAACACCATATATTTT. This translates into CASSYIQGTGNTIYF.

With respect to this clone: The same CDR3 can be traced to other DNA sequences in this sample. The rearrangement links TRBV25-1 to TRBJ1-4, with 8 bases that match TRBD1. This CDR3 has 16 amino acids. The ends lost 6 bases at V and 8 bases at J; junction bases unmatched: 14. CDR1 MGHDK and CDR2 SYGVNS come from the germline V gene. The CDR3 nucleotides read TGTGCCAGCAGCGTGGACAGGGCGGGGTTGGAGGAAAAACTGTTTTTT. Translation gives CASSVDRAGLEEKLFF.

The CDR3 region has the DNA TGTGCCAGCTCCCCCCGGGCAGGGGGCGAGGAGACCCAGTACTTC. Protein product: CASSPRAGGEETQYF. The chain employs TRBV18 and TRBJ2-5; TRBD1 aligns across 8 bases. This CDR3 region has 15 residues. CDR1 and CDR2 from the germline V gene are KGHSH and LQKENI. The J segment lost 5 bases and the V segment lost 6 bases, leaving 11 bases of the junction unmatched.

The chain combines TRBV6-5 with TRBJ1-1; D not certain. V lost 7 bases, J lost 1 base, and 10 bases lay in between. The germline gives CDR1 MNHEY, CDR2 SVGAGI. This CDR3 has 13 amino acids. CDR3 sequence: CASNPPGNTEAFF. The CDR3 DNA sequence: TGTGCCAGCAACCCCCCGGGGAACACTGAAGCTTTCTTT.

This sequence joins TRBV29-1 and TRBJ2-7, with 12 bases that match TRBD1. CDR1 is SQVTM and CDR2 is ANQGSEA in the germline V gene. The CDR3 has 15 amino acids. V was clipped by 5 bases and J by 5 bases; unmatched bases: 10. In nucleotides, the CDR3 is TGCAGCGTTCGCTTGGCCGGGACAGGGGGCGACGAGCAGTACTTC. Encoded protein: CSVRLAGTGGDEQYF.